The entry below gives a single T cell receptor (beta chain) sequence along with its context. Its specificity is unknown. These data belong to a study of T cell responses to AZD1222 COVID-19 vaccine. Overall study results and limits: Baseline seropositivity characterized only 5 or 6 AZD1222 recipients. The study reported that nearly half of spike-specific TCRs target unmutated variant regions.

Germline loops: CDR1 MNHEY, CDR2 SMNVEV (reference sequence). The CDR3 totals 18 residues. V shed 4 bases and J 4 bases; nucleotides not matched to a gene: 8. Here immunoSEQ multiplex PCR was the method, and the copy in TCRdb shows in-frame clones only, minus some. The sample carries fewer than 150,000 clones, 80% to 95% recorded once. The chain has TRBV27 and TRBJ2-2; 14 bases are a match to TRBD2. The source of this sequence is an adult in good health. The material was peripheral blood, obtained on day 0 of AZD1222 vaccination. CDR3 protein: CASSWGLAGESGTGELFF. The CDR3 nucleotides read TGTGCCAGCAGTTGGGGACTAGCGGGAGAAAGCGGCACCGGGGAGCTGTTTTTT.